Below, one T cell receptor (beta chain) is given with its context. These data belong to a study of blood T cell repertoires in COVID-19. At the level of the study: Samples came from the United States, Italy and Spain, spanning acute and convalescent COVID-19. Sample material is recorded as cDNA or gDNA derived from T cells, B-cell-depleted T cells, or PBMCs.

A Seattle source enrolled patients during active infection and followed them longitudinally. The germline CDR1 and CDR2 sequences are MNHEY and SVGAGI. V gave up 6 bases and J gave up 0 bases, with 8 bases separating them. This CDR3 contains 13 residues. TCRdb's table, derived via immunoSEQ multiplex PCR, lists solely in-frame clones and lacks some. The data contain approximately 300,000 clones, about 90% of them singletons. The clonotype comes from a young woman with COVID-19, enrolled during active disease. The chain carries TRBV6-5 and TRBJ1-1; possibly TRBD1 for D (5 bases). The sample was peripheral blood. The chain's CDR3 is CASRIRVNTEAFF. In DNA, the CDR3 is TGTGCCAGCAGGATCAGGGTGAACACTGAAGCTTTCTTT.